This T cell receptor (beta chain) stems from a study of high-grade serous ovarian cancer treatment subgroups. At the level of the study: Each sample yielded on average about 7,000 unique TCR beta rearrangements from approximately 13,000 reads. Study outcomes and limitations: TCR clonal relatedness correlated positively with neoantigen level. Tumors within one patient showed repertoire similarity of 0.11 to 0.79.

Germline V gives CDR1 SGHTA, CDR2 FQGTGA. V dropped 0 bases and J dropped 1 base, with 12 bases sitting between them. There are 17 residues in the CDR3. As to this clone: The antigen is not known.

Tumor samples were obtained before definitive surgery or chemotherapy. Some clones are missing from TCRdb's copy, which holds only in-frame ones; the method was immunoSEQ multiplex PCR. The repertoire holds over 9,000 clones, with roughly four fifths as singletons. The TCR was taken from a human donor with high-grade serous ovarian cancer. Source material: tumor tissue. This chain links TRBV7-3 with TRBJ2-2, with no clear D. The CDR3, as DNA: TGTGCCAGCAGCTTAACAGGCGGTACCCAGAACACCGGGGAGCTGTTTTTT. It codes for CASSLTGGTQNTGELFF.